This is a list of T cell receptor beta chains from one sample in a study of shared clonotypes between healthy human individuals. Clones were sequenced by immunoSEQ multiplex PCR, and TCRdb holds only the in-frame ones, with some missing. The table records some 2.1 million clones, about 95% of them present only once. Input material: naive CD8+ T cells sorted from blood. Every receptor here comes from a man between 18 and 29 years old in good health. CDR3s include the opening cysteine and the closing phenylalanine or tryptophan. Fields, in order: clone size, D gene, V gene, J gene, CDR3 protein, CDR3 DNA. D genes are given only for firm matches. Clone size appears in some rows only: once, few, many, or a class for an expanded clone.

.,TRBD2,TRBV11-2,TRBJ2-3,CASSLAGGTTDTQYF,TGTGCCAGCAGCCTAGCGGGGGGCACCACAGATACGCAGTATTTT
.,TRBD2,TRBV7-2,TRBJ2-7,CASSLGYETSGRPYEQYF,TGTGCCAGCAGCCTAGGGTACGAGACTAGCGGGAGACCCTACGAGCAGTACTTC
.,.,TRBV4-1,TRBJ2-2,CASNSDTGELFF,TGCGCCAGCAACTCTGACACCGGGGAGCTGTTTTTT
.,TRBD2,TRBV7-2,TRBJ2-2,CASSLGPLAGAYTGELFF,TGTGCCAGCAGCTTAGGTCCATTAGCGGGAGCATACACCGGGGAGCTGTTTTTT
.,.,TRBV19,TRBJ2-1,CASSIKSQRDNEQFF,TGTGCCAGTAGTATTAAGTCCCAGCGGGACAATGAGCAGTTCTTC
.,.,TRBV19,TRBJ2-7,CASSATAAYEQYF,TGTGCCAGTAGTGCGACGGCGGCCTACGAGCAGTACTTC
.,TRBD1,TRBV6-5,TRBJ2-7,CASSYAGAGTGDEQYF,TGTGCCAGCAGTTACGCCGGGGCGGGGACAGGGGACGAGCAGTACTTC
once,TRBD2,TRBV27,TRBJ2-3,CASTPVLTSGTTDTQYF,TGTGCCAGCACCCCTGTATTGACTAGCGGTACCACAGATACGCAGTATTTT
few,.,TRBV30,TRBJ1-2,CAWPTGNYGYTF,TGTGCCTGGCCTACTGGGAACTATGGCTACACCTTC
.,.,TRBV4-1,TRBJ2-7,CASSQDTGAYYEQYF,TGCGCCAGCAGCCAAGATACGGGGGCATACTACGAGCAGTACTTC
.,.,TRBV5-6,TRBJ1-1,CASSLDLQTTEAFF,TGTGCCAGCAGCTTGGACTTGCAGACTACTGAAGCTTTCTTT
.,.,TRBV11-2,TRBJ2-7,CASSQEVDSLSYEQYF,TGTGCCAGCAGCCAGGAGGTGGACTCCCTTTCCTACGAGCAGTACTTC
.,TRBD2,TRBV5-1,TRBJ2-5,CASSPLLAGQETQYF,TGCGCCAGCAGCCCCCTCCTAGCGGGGCAAGAGACCCAGTACTTC
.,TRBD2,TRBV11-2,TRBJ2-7,CASSFLAGTGYEQYF,TGTGCCAGCAGCTTCTTAGCGGGGACGGGCTACGAGCAGTACTTC
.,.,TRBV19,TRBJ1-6,CASSIPLDREYNSPLHF,TGTGCCAGTAGTATACCCCTGGACCGAGAATATAATTCACCCCTCCACTTT
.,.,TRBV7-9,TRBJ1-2,CASSEQGLHGYTF,TGTGCCAGCAGCGAGCAGGGCCTTCATGGCTACACCTTC
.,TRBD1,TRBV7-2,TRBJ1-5,CASSLGTGQGGPNQPQHF,TGTGCCAGCAGCTTAGGGACCGGACAGGGGGGCCCCAATCAGCCCCAGCATTTT
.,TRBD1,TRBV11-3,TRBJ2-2,CASSPGTVNTGELFF,TGTGCCAGCAGCCCCGGGACAGTGAACACCGGGGAGCTGTTTTTT
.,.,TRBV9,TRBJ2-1,CASSVYGLRDEQFF,TGTGCCAGCAGCGTATACGGACTCCGGGATGAGCAGTTCTTC
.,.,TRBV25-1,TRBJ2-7,CASSVSRDLYEQYF,TGTGCCAGCAGTGTAAGCCGGGATCTATACGAGCAGTACTTC
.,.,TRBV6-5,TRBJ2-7,CASSYDQGSYEQYF,TGTGCCAGCAGTTACGACCAGGGTAGCTACGAGCAGTACTTC